This is a list of T cell receptor beta chains from one sample in a study of technical replicates of blood from several donors. Sequencing was performed with immunoSEQ multiplex PCR; in TCRdb, only in-frame clones are kept and a portion is missing. The sample includes about 84,000 clones, 95% to 98% of them seen just once. Material: T cells isolated from PBMCs. The receptor source for this set is a human donor in good health. CDR3s include the opening cysteine and the closing phenylalanine or tryptophan. D genes are given only for firm matches. Some rows have no size entry. The others give once, few or many, or a class for an expanded clone.

j_call: TRBJ2-1; clone_size: .; v_call: TRBV28; d_call: .; cdr3_nt: TGTGCCAGCAGCCGCGAGGATGAGCAGTTCTTC; cdr3_aa: CASSREDEQFF
j_call: TRBJ2-2; clone_size: .; v_call: TRBV11-3; d_call: .; cdr3_nt: TGTGCCAGCACCCAGACTCCCGGGGAGCTGTTTTTT; cdr3_aa: CASTQTPGELFF
j_call: TRBJ1-2; clone_size: .; v_call: TRBV4-1; d_call: .; cdr3_nt: TGCGCCAGCAGCCAAGTTGGAGGGGCCCTCTATGGCTACACCTTC; cdr3_aa: CASSQVGGALYGYTF
j_call: TRBJ1-1; clone_size: .; v_call: TRBV4-2; d_call: .; cdr3_nt: TGTGCCAGCAGCCAAGAGGGGGCAAACACTGAAGCTTTCTTT; cdr3_aa: CASSQEGANTEAFF
j_call: TRBJ2-5; clone_size: .; v_call: TRBV28; d_call: TRBD2; cdr3_nt: TGTGCCAGCAGGACGGGAGGGCTCGGGACCCAGTACTTC; cdr3_aa: CASRTGGLGTQYF
j_call: TRBJ1-2; clone_size: .; v_call: TRBV28; d_call: .; cdr3_nt: TGTGCCAGCATGTGGCAGGGTAACTATGGCTACACCTTC; cdr3_aa: CASMWQGNYGYTF
j_call: TRBJ2-2; clone_size: .; v_call: TRBV7-9; d_call: .; cdr3_nt: TGTGCCAGCAGTGCCACAATGGGGGCGCGGATCGGGGAGCTGTTTTTT; cdr3_aa: CASSATMGARIGELFF
j_call: TRBJ1-1; clone_size: .; v_call: TRBV5-1; d_call: .; cdr3_nt: TGCGCCAGCAGCTTCAACATCATGAACACTGAAGCTTTCTTT; cdr3_aa: CASSFNIMNTEAFF
j_call: TRBJ2-1; clone_size: .; v_call: TRBV5-3; d_call: .; cdr3_nt: TGTGCCAGAAGCTTTGGGCCAGTAGAAGGCAATGAGCAGTTCTTC; cdr3_aa: CARSFGPVEGNEQFF
j_call: TRBJ1-5; clone_size: .; v_call: TRBV28; d_call: .; cdr3_nt: TGTGCCAGCAGTTTCGGCGGGAATCAGCCCCAGCATTTT; cdr3_aa: CASSFGGNQPQHF
j_call: TRBJ2-5; clone_size: .; v_call: TRBV7-8; d_call: .; cdr3_nt: TGTGCCAGCAGCTTAGGCTTACAGGGTAAAGAGACCCAGTACTTC; cdr3_aa: CASSLGLQGKETQYF
j_call: TRBJ1-1; clone_size: .; v_call: TRBV4-1; d_call: .; cdr3_nt: TGCGCCAGCAGCCAGGGTGGAGGGAAGCGGACTGAAGCTTTCTTT; cdr3_aa: CASSQGGGKRTEAFF
j_call: TRBJ1-1; clone_size: .; v_call: TRBV5-5; d_call: .; cdr3_nt: TGTGCCAGCAGCCCCTTCCAGGGGTTGAATACTGAAGCTTTCTTT; cdr3_aa: CASSPFQGLNTEAFF
j_call: TRBJ1-6; clone_size: .; v_call: TRBV4-1; d_call: .; cdr3_nt: TGCGCCAGCAGCTCGGTTGGTTCACCCCTCCACTTT; cdr3_aa: CASSSVGSPLHF
j_call: TRBJ1-2; clone_size: .; v_call: TRBV2; d_call: TRBD1; cdr3_nt: TGTGCCAGCAGTGAATGGACAGGGAAACACTATGGCTACACCTTC; cdr3_aa: CASSEWTGKHYGYTF
j_call: TRBJ1-2; clone_size: .; v_call: TRBV28; d_call: .; cdr3_nt: TGTGCCAGCAGTTTCCCGGGGTATGGTGGCTACACCTTC; cdr3_aa: CASSFPGYGGYTF
j_call: TRBJ2-7; clone_size: .; v_call: TRBV4-1; d_call: TRBD2; cdr3_nt: TGCGCCAGCAGCTTCCCACGGGCTAGCGGCTTAAGCTCCTACGAGCAGTACTTC; cdr3_aa: CASSFPRASGLSSYEQYF
j_call: TRBJ2-7; clone_size: once; v_call: TRBV29-1; d_call: .; cdr3_nt: TGCAGCGTTGAAGATCTGGCAGGGCCAAGCTCCTACGAGCAGTACTTC; cdr3_aa: CSVEDLAGPSSYEQYF
j_call: TRBJ1-2; clone_size: .; v_call: TRBV6-5; d_call: .; cdr3_nt: TGTGCCAGCTCACGGAGAAACTATGGCTACACCTTC; cdr3_aa: CASSRRNYGYTF
j_call: TRBJ2-7; clone_size: .; v_call: TRBV25-1; d_call: .; cdr3_nt: TGTGCCAGCAGTGCAGGGCTCGGCTACGAGCAGTACTTC; cdr3_aa: CASSAGLGYEQYF
j_call: TRBJ2-5; clone_size: .; v_call: TRBV27; d_call: .; cdr3_nt: TGTGCCAGCAGTTTATCCTGGCGGAGCCAAGAGACCCAGTACTTC; cdr3_aa: CASSLSWRSQETQYF
j_call: TRBJ2-3; clone_size: .; v_call: TRBV7-9; d_call: TRBD2; cdr3_nt: TGTGCCAGCAGCTCGGAGCGGGAAGATACGCAGTATTTT; cdr3_aa: CASSSEREDTQYF
j_call: TRBJ2-7; clone_size: once; v_call: TRBV11-3; d_call: TRBD2; cdr3_nt: TGTGCCAGCAGCTTAGACGCCCAGCGGGGAACGGACGAGCAGTACTTC; cdr3_aa: CASSLDAQRGTDEQYF
j_call: TRBJ1-4; clone_size: .; v_call: TRBV15; d_call: .; cdr3_nt: TGTGCCACCAGCAGACCGGGATCACAGACGAATGAAAAACTGTTTTTT; cdr3_aa: CATSRPGSQTNEKLFF
j_call: TRBJ1-4; clone_size: .; v_call: TRBV11-2; d_call: .; cdr3_nt: TGTGCCAGCAGCTTAGGCGGGGGGATCGAGAATGAAAAACTGTTTTTT; cdr3_aa: CASSLGGGIENEKLFF
j_call: TRBJ1-6; clone_size: .; v_call: TRBV9; d_call: .; cdr3_nt: TGTGCCAGCAGCCCTACGGGTCTAGGCACCTATAATTCACCCCTCCACTTT; cdr3_aa: CASSPTGLGTYNSPLHF
j_call: TRBJ2-7; clone_size: .; v_call: TRBV29-1; d_call: .; cdr3_nt: TGCAGCGTTGCTGGGCAGTTGAGTTCCTACGAGCAGTACTTC; cdr3_aa: CSVAGQLSSYEQYF
j_call: TRBJ1-3; clone_size: .; v_call: TRBV4-1; d_call: .; cdr3_nt: TGCGCCAGCAGCCAACAGGGGCCTGGAAACACCATATATTTT; cdr3_aa: CASSQQGPGNTIYF
j_call: TRBJ2-1; clone_size: .; v_call: TRBV2; d_call: TRBD1; cdr3_nt: TGTGCCAGCAGAGCCGGGACAGGGATTTACGAGCAGTTCTTC; cdr3_aa: CASRAGTGIYEQFF
j_call: TRBJ1-2; clone_size: .; v_call: TRBV5-4; d_call: .; cdr3_nt: TGTGCCAGCAGCAAAATGGACGGGGACTATGGCTACACCTTC; cdr3_aa: CASSKMDGDYGYTF
j_call: TRBJ2-3; clone_size: .; v_call: TRBV5-4; d_call: TRBD2; cdr3_nt: TGTGCCAGCAGGGGTAAGCGGGGGGAGGCAGATACGCAGTATTTT; cdr3_aa: CASRGKRGEADTQYF
j_call: TRBJ2-7; clone_size: .; v_call: TRBV28; d_call: .; cdr3_nt: TGTGCCAGCAGTGAGGTGTCCTACGAGCAGTACTTC; cdr3_aa: CASSEVSYEQYF
j_call: TRBJ1-4; clone_size: .; v_call: TRBV6-6; d_call: .; cdr3_nt: TGTGCCAGCAGTTATTTGGGCACGAATGAAAAACTGTTTTTT; cdr3_aa: CASSYLGTNEKLFF
j_call: TRBJ2-7; clone_size: .; v_call: TRBV29-1; d_call: TRBD2; cdr3_nt: TGCAGCGTGCCTGCGGGAGGTTCCTACGAGCAGTACTTC; cdr3_aa: CSVPAGGSYEQYF
j_call: TRBJ2-7; clone_size: .; v_call: TRBV10-2; d_call: TRBD1; cdr3_nt: TGCGCCAGCAGCCGCATGGGGACAGGGGGTTACGAGCAGTACTTC; cdr3_aa: CASSRMGTGGYEQYF
j_call: TRBJ1-6; clone_size: .; v_call: TRBV5-4; d_call: TRBD1; cdr3_nt: TGTGCCAGCAGCTTGGGAGGGGACAGGGGATGGAATTCACCCCTCCACTTT; cdr3_aa: CASSLGGDRGWNSPLHF